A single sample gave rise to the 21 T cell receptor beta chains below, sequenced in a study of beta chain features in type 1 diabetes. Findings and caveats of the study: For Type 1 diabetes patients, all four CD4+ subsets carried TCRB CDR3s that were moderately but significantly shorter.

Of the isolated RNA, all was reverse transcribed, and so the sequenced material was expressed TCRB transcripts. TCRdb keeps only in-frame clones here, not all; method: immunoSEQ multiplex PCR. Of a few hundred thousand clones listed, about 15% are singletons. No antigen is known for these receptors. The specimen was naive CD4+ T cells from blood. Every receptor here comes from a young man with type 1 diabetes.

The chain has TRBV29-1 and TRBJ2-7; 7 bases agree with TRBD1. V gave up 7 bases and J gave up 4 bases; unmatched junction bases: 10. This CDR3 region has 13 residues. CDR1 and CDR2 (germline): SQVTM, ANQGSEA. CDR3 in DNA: TGCAGCGCCACCCAAGGGACAGTATACGAGCAGTACTTC. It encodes CSATQGTVYEQYF.

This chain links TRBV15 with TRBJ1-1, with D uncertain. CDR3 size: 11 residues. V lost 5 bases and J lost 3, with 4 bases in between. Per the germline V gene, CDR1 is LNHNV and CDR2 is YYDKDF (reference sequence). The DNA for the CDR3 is TGTGCCACCAGCTTAGACACTGAAGCTTTCTTT. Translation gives CATSLDTEAFF. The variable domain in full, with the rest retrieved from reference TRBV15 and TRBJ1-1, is DAMVIQNPRYQVTQFGKPVTLSCSQTLNHNVMYWYQQKSSQAPKLLFHYYDKDFNNEADTPDNFQSRRPNTSFCFLDIRSPGLGDTAMYLCATSLDTEAFFGQGTRLTVV.

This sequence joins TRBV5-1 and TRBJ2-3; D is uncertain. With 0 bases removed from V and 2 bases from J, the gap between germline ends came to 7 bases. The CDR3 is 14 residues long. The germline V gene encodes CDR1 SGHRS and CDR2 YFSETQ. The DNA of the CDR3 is TGCGCCAGCAGCTTGGGAACTAACACAGATACGCAGTATTTT. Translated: CASSLGTNTDTQYF. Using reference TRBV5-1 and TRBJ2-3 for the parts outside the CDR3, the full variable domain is KAGVTQTPRYLIKTRGQQVTLSCSPISGHRSVSWYQQTPGQGLQFLFEYFSETQRNKGNFPGRFSGRQFSNSRSEMNVSTLELGDSALYLCASSLGTNTDTQYFGPGTRLTVL.

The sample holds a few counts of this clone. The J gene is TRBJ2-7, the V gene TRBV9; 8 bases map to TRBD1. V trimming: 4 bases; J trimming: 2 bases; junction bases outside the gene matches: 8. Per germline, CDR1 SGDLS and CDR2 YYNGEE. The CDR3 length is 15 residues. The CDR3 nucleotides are TGTGCCAGCAGCCTGGGGACAGGTGAGGCCTACGAGCAGTACTTC. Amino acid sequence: CASSLGTGEAYEQYF.

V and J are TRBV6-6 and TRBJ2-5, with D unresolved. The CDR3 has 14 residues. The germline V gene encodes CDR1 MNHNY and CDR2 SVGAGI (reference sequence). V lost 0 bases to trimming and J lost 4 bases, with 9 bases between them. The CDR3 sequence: CASSYSPYRETQYF. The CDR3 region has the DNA TGTGCCAGCAGTTACTCTCCCTACCGAGAGACCCAGTACTTC.

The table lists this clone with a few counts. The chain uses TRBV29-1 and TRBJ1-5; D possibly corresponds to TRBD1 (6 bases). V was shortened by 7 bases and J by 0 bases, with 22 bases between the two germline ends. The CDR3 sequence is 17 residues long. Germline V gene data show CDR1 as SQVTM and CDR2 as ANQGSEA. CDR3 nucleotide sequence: TGCAGCGCCTTGGAAGGGGGGGTAGGGATTAGCAATCAGCCCCAGCATTTT. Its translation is CSALEGGVGISNQPQHF.

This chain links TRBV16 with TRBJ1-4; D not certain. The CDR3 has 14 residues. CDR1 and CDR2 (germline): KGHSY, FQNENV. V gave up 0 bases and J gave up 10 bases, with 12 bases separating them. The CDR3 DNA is TGTGCCAGCAGCCAATCTGGGAGGAGCGGAAAACTGTTTTTT. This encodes CASSQSGRSGKLFF. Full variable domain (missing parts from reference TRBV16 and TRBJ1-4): GEEVAQTPKHLVRGEGQKAKLYCAPIKGHSYVFWYQQVLKNEFKFLISFQNENVFDETGMPKERFSAKCLPNSPCSLEIQATKLEDSAVYFCASSQSGRSGKLFFGSGTQLSVL.

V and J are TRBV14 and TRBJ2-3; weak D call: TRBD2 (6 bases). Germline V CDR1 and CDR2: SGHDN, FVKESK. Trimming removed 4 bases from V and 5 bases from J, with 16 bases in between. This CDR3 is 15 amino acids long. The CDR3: CASSLRTSWGDTQYF. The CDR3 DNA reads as TGTGCCAGCAGCCTTCGTACTAGCTGGGGAGATACGCAGTATTTT.

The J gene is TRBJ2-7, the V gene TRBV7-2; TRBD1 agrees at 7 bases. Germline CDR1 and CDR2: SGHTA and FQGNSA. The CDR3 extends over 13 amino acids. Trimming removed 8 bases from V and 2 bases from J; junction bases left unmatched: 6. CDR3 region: CASGRQGPYEQYF. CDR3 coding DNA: TGTGCCAGCGGACGACAGGGTCCCTACGAGCAGTACTTC.

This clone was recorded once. CDR3 loop: CSVEDQRQGSLYSNQPQHF. The DNA for the CDR3 is TGCAGCGTTGAAGATCAGAGACAGGGCAGTCTTTATAGCAATCAGCCCCAGCATTTT. This rearrangement joins TRBV29-1 to TRBJ1-5; TRBD1 aligns across 7 bases. Germline CDR1 is SQVTM and CDR2 is ANQGSEA. This CDR3 region has 19 residues. J gave up 0 bases and V 0 bases, and 14 bases lay outside the gene matches.

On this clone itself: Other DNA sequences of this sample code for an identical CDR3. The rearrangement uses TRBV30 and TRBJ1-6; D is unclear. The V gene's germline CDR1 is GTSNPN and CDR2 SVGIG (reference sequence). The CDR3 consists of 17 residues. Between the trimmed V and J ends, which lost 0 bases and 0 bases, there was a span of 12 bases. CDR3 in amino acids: CAWSVGRTSSYNSPLHF. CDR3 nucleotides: TGTGCCTGGAGTGTAGGCAGGACTAGCTCCTATAATTCACCCCTCCACTTT.

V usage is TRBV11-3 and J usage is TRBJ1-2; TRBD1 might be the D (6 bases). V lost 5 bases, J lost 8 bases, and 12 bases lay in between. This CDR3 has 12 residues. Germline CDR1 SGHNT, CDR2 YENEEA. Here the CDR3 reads CASSPTGLGYTF. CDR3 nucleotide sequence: TGTGCCAGCAGCCCTACAGGGCTGGGCTACACCTTC.

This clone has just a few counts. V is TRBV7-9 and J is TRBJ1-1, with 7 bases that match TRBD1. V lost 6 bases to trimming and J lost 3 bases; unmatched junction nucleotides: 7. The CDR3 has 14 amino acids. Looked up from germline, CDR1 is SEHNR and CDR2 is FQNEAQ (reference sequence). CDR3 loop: CASRKQGWDTEAFF. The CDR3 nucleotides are TGTGCCAGCAGGAAACAGGGGTGGGACACTGAAGCTTTCTTT.

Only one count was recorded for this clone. Here the CDR3 reads CASSPGQGMETQYF. In DNA form, the CDR3 reads TGTGCCAGCAGCCCTGGACAGGGGATGGAGACCCAGTACTTC. V is TRBV7-2 and J is TRBJ2-5; 9 bases match TRBD1. From germline, CDR1 is SGHTA and CDR2 FQGNSA. This CDR3 is built from 14 residues. V was clipped by 5 bases and J by 5 bases; unmatched bases: 6.

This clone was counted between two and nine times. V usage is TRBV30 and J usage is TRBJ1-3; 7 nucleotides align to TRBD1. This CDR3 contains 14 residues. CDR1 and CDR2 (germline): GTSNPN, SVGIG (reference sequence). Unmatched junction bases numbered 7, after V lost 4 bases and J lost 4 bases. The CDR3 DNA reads TGTGCCTGGATCAACAGGGGAGTCGGAAACACCATATATTTT. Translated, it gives CAWINRGVGNTIYF.

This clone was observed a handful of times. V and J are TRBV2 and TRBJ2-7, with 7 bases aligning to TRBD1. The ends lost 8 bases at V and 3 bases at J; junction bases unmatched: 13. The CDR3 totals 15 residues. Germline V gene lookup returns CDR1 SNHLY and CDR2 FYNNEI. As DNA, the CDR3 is TGTGCCAGCCACCTGAGACTGGGACAGAGCTACGAGCAGTACTTC. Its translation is CASHLRLGQSYEQYF. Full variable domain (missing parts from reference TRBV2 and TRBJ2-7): EPEVTQTPSHQVTQMGQEVILRCVPISNHLYFYWYRQILGQKVEFLVSFYNNEISEKSEIFDDQFSVERPDGSNFTLKIRSTKLEDSAMYFCASHLRLGQSYEQYFGPGTRLTVT.

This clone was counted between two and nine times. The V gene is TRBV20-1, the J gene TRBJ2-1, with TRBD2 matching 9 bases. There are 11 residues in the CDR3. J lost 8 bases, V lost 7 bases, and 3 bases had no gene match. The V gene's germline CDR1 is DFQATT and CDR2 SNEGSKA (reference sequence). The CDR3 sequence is CSEQREDEQFF. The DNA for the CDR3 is TGCAGTGAGCAGCGGGAGGATGAGCAGTTCTTC.

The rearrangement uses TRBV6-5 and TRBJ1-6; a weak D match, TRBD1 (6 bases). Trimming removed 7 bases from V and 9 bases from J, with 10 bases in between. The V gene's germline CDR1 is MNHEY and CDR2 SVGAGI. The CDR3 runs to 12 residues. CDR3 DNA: TGTGCCAGCATGGGGGCAGGTTCACCCCTCCACTTT. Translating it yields CASMGAGSPLHF.

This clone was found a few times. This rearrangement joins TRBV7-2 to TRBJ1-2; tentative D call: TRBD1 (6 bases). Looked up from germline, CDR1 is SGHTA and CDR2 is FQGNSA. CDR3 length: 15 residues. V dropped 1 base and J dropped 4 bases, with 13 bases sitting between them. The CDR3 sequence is CASSLGQGGGYGYTF. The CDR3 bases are TGTGCCAGCAGCTTAGGGCAAGGGGGGGGCTATGGCTACACCTTC.

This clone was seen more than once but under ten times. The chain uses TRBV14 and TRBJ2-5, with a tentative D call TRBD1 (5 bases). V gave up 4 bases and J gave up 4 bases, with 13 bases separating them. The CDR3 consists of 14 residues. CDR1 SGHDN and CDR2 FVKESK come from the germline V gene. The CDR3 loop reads CASSRLGVGETQYF. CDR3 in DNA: TGTGCCAGCAGCCGGCTAGGGGTTGGAGAGACCCAGTACTTC.

For the CDR3, the DNA is TGCGCCAGCAGCGCAGACAGGGCGTGGGACACTGAAGCTTTCTTT. Encoded protein: CASSADRAWDTEAFF. The chain is built from TRBV5-1 and TRBJ1-1, with 7 bases aligning to TRBD1. CDR1 and CDR2 (germline): SGHRS, YFSETQ. This CDR3 contains 15 residues. Trimming at V came to 4 bases and at J to 3 bases, leaving 9 bases not matched to a gene.